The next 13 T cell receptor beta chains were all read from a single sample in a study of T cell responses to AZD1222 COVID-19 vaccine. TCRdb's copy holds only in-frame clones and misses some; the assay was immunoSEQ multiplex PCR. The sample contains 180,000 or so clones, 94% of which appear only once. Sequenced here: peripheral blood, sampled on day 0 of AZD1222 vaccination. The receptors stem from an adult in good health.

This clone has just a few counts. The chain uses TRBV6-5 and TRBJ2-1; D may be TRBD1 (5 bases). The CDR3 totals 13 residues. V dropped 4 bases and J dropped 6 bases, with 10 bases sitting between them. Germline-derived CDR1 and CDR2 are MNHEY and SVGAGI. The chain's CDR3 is CASSFAGPNEQFF. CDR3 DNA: TGTGCCAGCAGTTTTGCAGGGCCCAATGAGCAGTTCTTC.

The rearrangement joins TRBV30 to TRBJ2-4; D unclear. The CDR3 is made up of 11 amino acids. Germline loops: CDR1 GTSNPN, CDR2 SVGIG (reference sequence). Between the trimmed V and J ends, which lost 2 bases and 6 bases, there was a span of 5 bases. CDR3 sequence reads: CAWSPRNIQYF. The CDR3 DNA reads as TGTGCCTGGAGTCCAAGAAACATTCAGTACTTC. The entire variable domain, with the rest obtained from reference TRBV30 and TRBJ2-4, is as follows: SQTIHQWPATLVQPVGSPLSLECTVEGTSNPNLYWYRQAAGRGLQLLFYSVGIGQISSEVPQNLSASRPQDRQFILSSKKLLLSDSGFYLCAWSPRNIQYFGAGTRLSVL.

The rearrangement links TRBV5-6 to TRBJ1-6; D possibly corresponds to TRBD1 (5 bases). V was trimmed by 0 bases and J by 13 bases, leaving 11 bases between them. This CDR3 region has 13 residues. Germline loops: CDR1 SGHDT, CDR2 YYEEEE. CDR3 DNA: TGTGCCAGCAGCTTGGCAGGGAAGACGCCCCTCCACTTT. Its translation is CASSLAGKTPLHF.

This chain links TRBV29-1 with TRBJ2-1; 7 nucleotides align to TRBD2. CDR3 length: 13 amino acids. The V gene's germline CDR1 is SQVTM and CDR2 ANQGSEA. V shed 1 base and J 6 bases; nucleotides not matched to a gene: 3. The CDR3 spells CSVEGWGGNEQFF. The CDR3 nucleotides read TGCAGCGTTGAAGGGTGGGGGGGCAATGAGCAGTTCTTC.

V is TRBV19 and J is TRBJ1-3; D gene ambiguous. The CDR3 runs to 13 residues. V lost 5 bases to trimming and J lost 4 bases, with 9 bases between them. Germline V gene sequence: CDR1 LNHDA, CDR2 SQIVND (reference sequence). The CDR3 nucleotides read TGTGCCAGTAGTTTTGCAGCAGGAAACACCATATATTTT. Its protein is CASSFAAGNTIYF.

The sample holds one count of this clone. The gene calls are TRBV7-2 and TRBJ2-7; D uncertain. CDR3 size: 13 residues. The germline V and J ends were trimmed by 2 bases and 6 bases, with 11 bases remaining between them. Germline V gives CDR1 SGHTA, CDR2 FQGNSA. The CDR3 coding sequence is TGTGCCAGCAGCTTATTCAAGTACAGCGAGCAGTACTTC. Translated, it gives CASSLFKYSEQYF.

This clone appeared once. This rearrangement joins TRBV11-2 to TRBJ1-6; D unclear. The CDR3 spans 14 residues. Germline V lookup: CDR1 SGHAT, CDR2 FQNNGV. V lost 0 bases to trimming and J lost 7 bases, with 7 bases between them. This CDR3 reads CASSLDIRNSPLHF. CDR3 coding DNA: TGTGCCAGCAGCTTAGATATCAGAAATTCACCCCTCCACTTT.

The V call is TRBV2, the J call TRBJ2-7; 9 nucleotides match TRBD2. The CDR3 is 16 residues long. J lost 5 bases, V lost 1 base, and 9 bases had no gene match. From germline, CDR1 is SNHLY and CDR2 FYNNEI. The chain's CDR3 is CASSEVGSGRYHEQYF. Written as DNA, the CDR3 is TGTGCCAGCAGTGAAGTCGGAAGCGGGAGGTACCACGAGCAGTACTTC.

The CDR3 coding sequence is TGCGCCAGCAGTGAGGGGACAGGGGGCTACGAGCAGTACTTC. It specifies CASSEGTGGYEQYF. The chain has TRBV10-1 and TRBJ2-7, with TRBD1 matching 11 bases. Germline V gives CDR1 WNHNN, CDR2 SYGVQD (reference sequence). This CDR3 comprises 14 residues. After removal of 2 bases from V and 3 bases from J, the junction contained 0 bases not matched to a gene.

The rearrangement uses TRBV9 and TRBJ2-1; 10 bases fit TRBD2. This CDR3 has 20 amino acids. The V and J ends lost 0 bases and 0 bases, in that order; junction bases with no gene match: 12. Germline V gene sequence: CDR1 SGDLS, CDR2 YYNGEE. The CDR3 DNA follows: TGTGCCAGCAGCGTAGAGGGGCTAGCGGGAGCGGCGAGCTCCTACAATGAGCAGTTCTTC. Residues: CASSVEGLAGAASSYNEQFF.

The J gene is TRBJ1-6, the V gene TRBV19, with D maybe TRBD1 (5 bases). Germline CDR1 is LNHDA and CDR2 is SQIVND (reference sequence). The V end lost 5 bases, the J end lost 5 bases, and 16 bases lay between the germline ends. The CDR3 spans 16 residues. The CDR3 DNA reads TGTGCCAGTAGTGACCGGGGGAGCTCAAATAATTCACCCCTCCACTTT. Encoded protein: CASSDRGSSNNSPLHF.

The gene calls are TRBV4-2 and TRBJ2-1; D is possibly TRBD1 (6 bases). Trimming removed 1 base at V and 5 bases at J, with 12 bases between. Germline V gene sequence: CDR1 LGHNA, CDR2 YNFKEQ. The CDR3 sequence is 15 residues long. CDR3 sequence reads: CASSQGQARNNEQFF. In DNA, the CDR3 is TGTGCCAGCAGCCAAGGACAGGCACGGAACAATGAGCAGTTCTTC.

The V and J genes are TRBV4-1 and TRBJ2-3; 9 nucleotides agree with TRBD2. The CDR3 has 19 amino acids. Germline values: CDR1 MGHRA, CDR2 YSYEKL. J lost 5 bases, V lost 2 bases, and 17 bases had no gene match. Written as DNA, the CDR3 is TGCGCCAGCAGCCAACAGGGACTAGCCCGCCGAGTCTCGAAAGATACGCAGTATTTT. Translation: CASSQQGLARRVSKDTQYF.